What follows are 13 T cell receptor beta chains derived from one specimen sequenced in a study of cytomegalovirus exposure and HLA in healthy donors. It was with 60 Vbeta and 13 Jbeta primers that the PCR ran. Profiled with immunoSEQ multiplex PCR; TCRdb holds only in-frame clones, not every one. This table has about 130,000 clones, over 75% appearing once. Source material: PBMCs. The receptors were sampled from a man younger than 40 in good health and CMV-seronegative.

The CDR3 DNA is TGCAGCGTCCTCGTACTTAAGAGCTCCTACAATGAGCAGTTCTTC. Protein: CSVLVLKSSYNEQFF. J is TRBJ2-1 and V is TRBV29-1, with D unresolved. CDR1 SQVTM and CDR2 ANQGSEA come from the germline V gene. V lost 6 bases to trimming and J lost 0 bases, with 15 bases between them. CDR3 length: 15 residues.

This chain uses TRBV21-1 with TRBJ2-7; the table assigns TRBD1, which was not confirmed against the DNA. TRBV21-1 counts as a pseudogene. The CDR3 is 12 amino acids. The CDR3 region is CASSNNRDEQYF. The CDR3 region has the DNA TGTGCCAGCAGCAATAACAGGGACGAGCAGTACTTC.

CDR3 coding DNA: TGTGCCAGCAGTGCCCGACAGGAGTTCAATCAGCCCCAGCATTTT. Translation gives CASSARQEFNQPQHF. The rearrangement links TRBV6-1 to TRBJ1-5, with D perhaps matching TRBD1 (6 bases). There are 15 residues in the CDR3. Germline lookup yields CDR1 MNHNS and CDR2 SASEGT. V shed 4 bases and J shed 3 bases, with 13 bases lying between them.

The V and J genes are TRBV6-5 and TRBJ1-2, with no clear D. V was cut by 5 bases and J by 2 bases, with 15 bases left in between. Germline values: CDR1 MNHEY, CDR2 SVGAGI. The CDR3 extends over 15 amino acids. CDR3 nucleotides: TGTGCCAGCAGTCCGACGAGGGCGGCAAACTATGGCTACACCTTC. This translates into CASSPTRAANYGYTF.

On this clone itself: The sample holds other DNA sequences that translate to the same CDR3. The V gene is TRBV20-1, the J gene TRBJ2-7; D unresolved. V was clipped by 6 bases and J by 4 bases, with 7 bases between them. The CDR3 extends over 10 amino acids. Looked up from germline, CDR1 is DFQATT and CDR2 is SNEGSKA (reference sequence). The DNA of the CDR3 is TGCAGTGCCCTGAGGTACGAGCAGTACTTC. It is translated as CSALRYEQYF.

In its sample, this clone was seen a few times. V is TRBV28 and J is TRBJ2-3, with TRBD2 identical over 15 bases. Germline CDR1 reads MDHEN; CDR2 reads SYDVKM. The CDR3 is 18 residues long. V lost 3 bases, J lost 3 bases, and 7 bases stayed unmatched. The CDR3 loop reads CASSFLQGLAGGTDTQYF. CDR3 sequence (DNA): TGTGCCAGCAGTTTTCTCCAAGGACTAGCGGGGGGGACAGATACGCAGTATTTT.

A few counts support this clone. The chain has TRBV27 and TRBJ2-7; 8 bases align to TRBD1. Germline CDR1 and CDR2: MNHEY and SMNVEV (reference sequence). The length of the CDR3 is 14 residues. Unmatched junction bases numbered 5, after V lost 4 bases and J lost 3 bases. In DNA, the CDR3 is TGTGCCAGCAGTTCCTCGGACAGGGACTACGAGCAGTACTTC. It codes for CASSSSDRDYEQYF.

The genes are TRBV4-3 and TRBJ2-3, with D perhaps matching TRBD1 (5 bases). The V and J ends lost 0 bases and 1 base respectively, with 14 bases between them. The CDR3 has 17 amino acids. The germline CDR1 and CDR2 sequences are LGHNA and YSLEER. The CDR3 protein is CASSQDRQGYGTDTQYF. In DNA, the CDR3 is TGCGCCAGCAGCCAAGATCGGCAGGGATATGGCACAGATACGCAGTATTTT.

This chain uses TRBV27 with TRBJ1-4; D remains ambiguous. CDR3 length: 13 amino acids. Germline V gene lookup returns CDR1 MNHEY and CDR2 SMNVEV (reference sequence). Trimming pared 5 bases from V and 8 bases from J, leaving 12 bases between. The CDR3 DNA follows: TGTGCCAGCAGTCGCGGTTTTGGCGAAAAACTGTTTTTT. Residues: CASSRGFGEKLFF.

V and J are TRBV4-2 and TRBJ1-4, with TRBD1 matching over 7 bases. J lost 4 bases, V lost 3 bases, and 8 bases had no gene match. CDR1 and CDR2 from the germline V gene are LGHNA and YNFKEQ. This CDR3 comprises 16 residues. The CDR3 nucleotides are TGTGCCAGCAGCCAGGGCACAGGGGCAGATAATGAAAAACTGTTTTTT. It translates to CASSQGTGADNEKLFF.

For this clone: The junction departs from the called germline gene at one end, perhaps through a read error. The chain is built from TRBV7-7 and TRBJ2-2; D is unclear. The germline V gene has CDR1 SSHAT and CDR2 FNYEAQ (reference sequence). This CDR3 contains 14 residues. CDR3 loop: CASSHGVNTGELFF. The CDR3 bases are TGTGCTAGCAGCCACGGTGTGAACACCGGGGAGCTGTTTTTT. The full variable domain, in which reference TRBV7-7 and TRBJ2-2 provide the parts outside the CDR3, is GAGVSQSPRYKVTKRGQDVTLRCDPISSHATLYWYQQALGQGPEFLTYFNYEAQPDKSGLPSDRFSAERPEGSISTLTIQRTEQRDSAMYRCASSHGVNTGELFFGEGSRLTVL.

The chain carries TRBV19 and TRBJ2-1; possible D gene TRBD2, 5 bases. The CDR3 runs 12 residues. Trimming stripped 3 bases from V and 5 bases from J, with 5 bases between. Germline assignment: CDR1 LNHDA and CDR2 SQIVND (reference sequence). The DNA for the CDR3 is TGTGCCAGTAGTATGACTAACAATGAGCAGTTCTTC. It specifies CASSMTNNEQFF.

V gene TRBV2 combines with J gene TRBJ2-1; D not resolved. The germline gives CDR1 SNHLY, CDR2 FYNNEI. The CDR3 spans 12 residues. The V gene lost 2 bases and the J gene lost 8 bases, with 7 bases spanning the gap. The CDR3 sequence is CASSEFGHEQFF. In nucleotides, the CDR3 is TGTGCCAGCAGTGAATTTGGGCATGAGCAGTTCTTC.